What follows are 31 T cell receptor beta chains derived from one specimen sequenced in a study of cytomegalovirus exposure and HLA in healthy donors. The PCR ran on 60 Vbeta and 13 Jbeta primers. Sequencing used immunoSEQ multiplex PCR; TCRdb keeps in-frame clones, though not all of them. This sample has about 200,000 clones, with more than 60% found just once. The sample was PBMCs. The receptors shown here come from a girl aged 2 to 10 in good health and CMV-seronegative.

V is TRBV6-5 and J is TRBJ1-1; D is undetermined. This CDR3 has 13 residues. The V gene's germline CDR1 is MNHEY and CDR2 SVGAGI. V shed 2 bases and J shed 4 bases, with 8 bases lying between them. The CDR3 DNA sequence: TGTGCCAGCAGTTACGAAGCTTTCACTGAAGCTTTCTTT. Protein product: CASSYEAFTEAFF.

V is TRBV5-1 and J is TRBJ2-2, with 9 bases aligning to TRBD2. Germline CDR1 and CDR2: SGHRS and YFSETQ. The CDR3 is 16 residues long. J lost 8 bases, V lost 4 bases, and 12 bases had no gene match. The chain's CDR3 is CASSPTSGRTLGELFF. The CDR3 DNA follows: TGCGCCAGCAGCCCAACAAGCGGGAGGACGTTGGGGGAGCTGTTTTTT.

V is TRBV7-9 and J is TRBJ1-1; D perhaps matches TRBD1 (5 bases). CDR1 and CDR2 (germline): SEHNR, FQNEAQ (reference sequence). The CDR3 contains 12 residues. CDR3 coding DNA: TGTTCCATCCTTAGGGGGAACACTGAAGCTTTCTTT. It yields the protein CSILRGNTEAFF.

The chain uses TRBV10-3 and TRBJ2-5; D is unclear. Trimming took 3 bases from V and 3 from J, leaving 11 bases between them. CDR1 and CDR2 from the germline V gene are ENHRY and SYGVKD. The CDR3 totals 14 residues. CDR3 residues: CAISEETQEETQYF. CDR3 sequence (DNA): TGTGCCATCAGTGAAGAGACACAAGAAGAGACCCAGTACTTC.

As to this clone: Because the CDR3 is missing its conserved closing phenylalanine or tryptophan, this is likely a read error. It is unclear where the CDR3 begins or ends on the DNA, so no DNA is shown, and the CDR3 is as TCRdb lists it. This rearrangement joins TRBV11-3 to TRBJ2-3; the table's D call TRBD2 went unverified against the DNA. The length of the CDR3 is 10 amino acids, counting both ends. Germline V gene lookup returns CDR1 SGHNT and CDR2 YENEEA. CDR3 in amino acids: CASSLEPGSP.

The genes are TRBV7-9 and TRBJ2-7; tentatively, D is TRBD2 (5 bases). The length of the CDR3 is 14 residues. V dropped 1 base and J dropped 2 bases, with 9 bases sitting between them. From germline, CDR1 is SEHNR and CDR2 FQNEAQ (reference sequence). The DNA for the CDR3 is TGTGCCAGCAGCTTAGGAGGGCAAGCCTACGAGCAGTACTTC. It specifies CASSLGGQAYEQYF.

The chain has TRBV11-2 and TRBJ2-1; TRBD1 matches at 9 bases. V dropped 5 bases and J dropped 7; count of bases not matched to a gene: 12. CDR1 is SGHAT, CDR2 FQNNGV, per germline. The CDR3 runs 16 residues. CDR3 sequence reads: CASSPRGTGLRNEQFF. In DNA form, the CDR3 reads TGTGCCAGCAGCCCCAGGGGGACAGGGTTGAGGAATGAGCAGTTCTTC.

The chain couples TRBV5-8 to TRBJ2-7; 13 bases are shared with TRBD2. The CDR3 consists of 16 residues. Germline assignment: CDR1 SGHTS and CDR2 YDEGEE. Trimming removed 4 bases from V and 3 bases from J; junction bases left unmatched: 7. As DNA, the CDR3 is TGTGCCAGCAGCCAAAGACTAGCGGGAGGTGGCTACGAGCAGTACTTC. It translates to CASSQRLAGGGYEQYF.

The rearrangement uses TRBV2 and TRBJ1-1; D may be TRBD1 (6 bases). Germline V lookup: CDR1 SNHLY, CDR2 FYNNEI. This CDR3 has 14 amino acids. Trimming removed 9 bases at V and 0 bases at J, with 14 bases between. The chain's CDR3 is CASTGKWMNTEAFF. The CDR3 DNA is TGTGCCAGTACAGGGAAATGGATGAACACTGAAGCTTTCTTT.

CDR3 loop: CASFNLVLAGKESDNEQFF. The CDR3, as DNA: TGTGCCAGCTTTAACCTGGTACTAGCGGGAAAGGAATCGGATAATGAGCAGTTCTTC. The V call is TRBV21-1, the J call TRBJ2-1; the table's D call, TRBD2, was not checked against the DNA. TRBV21-1 is a listed pseudogene. This CDR3 has 19 amino acids.

This chain connects TRBV30 to TRBJ2-7; 12 nucleotides align to TRBD1. After removal of 2 bases from V and 4 bases from J, the junction contained 3 bases not matched to a gene. The germline CDR1 and CDR2 sequences are GTSNPN and SVGIG (reference sequence). The CDR3 has 14 amino acids. In nucleotides, the CDR3 is TGTGCCTGGAGTCTGGGACAGGGGGCATACGAGCAGTACTTC. Translation: CAWSLGQGAYEQYF.

V gene TRBV7-6 combines with J gene TRBJ2-7, with 8 bases matching TRBD2. Unmatched junction bases numbered 1, after V lost 5 bases and J lost 1 base. The CDR3 consists of 13 residues. Germline V lookup: CDR1 SGHVS, CDR2 FNYEAQ. The CDR3 protein is CASSERGSYEQYF. CDR3 DNA: TGTGCCAGCAGCGAGCGGGGGTCCTACGAGCAGTACTTC.

This rearrangement joins TRBV12-5 to TRBJ1-5; 7 bases agree with TRBD1. Germline V gene lookup returns CDR1 LGHNT and CDR2 FRNRAP. The CDR3 spans 15 residues. V was clipped by 6 bases and J by 0 bases; unmatched bases: 5. Here the CDR3 DNA reads TGTGCTAGTGGCGCGGGACAGCATAGCAATCAGCCCCAGCATTTT. Protein sequence: CASGAGQHSNQPQHF.

The CDR3 loop is CASSIYLGLNEQYF. The CDR3 DNA sequence: TGTGCCAGTAGTATTTATCTGGGACTAAACGAGCAGTACTTC. The chain joins TRBV19 to TRBJ2-7, with 7 positions matching TRBD2. The V gene's germline CDR1 is LNHDA and CDR2 SQIVND (reference sequence). The CDR3 is 14 residues long. V was pared by 3 bases and J by 5 bases, with 7 bases of the junction left unmatched.

This clone has only a few counts. This rearrangement joins TRBV9 to TRBJ2-1; possibly TRBD2 for D (7 bases). Germline V lookup: CDR1 SGDLS, CDR2 YYNGEE. The CDR3 covers 15 residues. The V end lost 2 bases, the J end lost 4 bases, and 13 bases lay between the germline ends. The CDR3 bases are TGTGCCAGCAGCGTGGGCGGGGGCCAGTACAATGAGCAGTTCTTC. Protein product: CASSVGGGQYNEQFF.

This clone was detected only a few times. The chain has TRBV19 and TRBJ2-1; D gene unclear. This CDR3 comprises 14 residues. V was clipped by 7 bases and J by 2 bases, with 12 bases between them. Germline CDR1 and CDR2: LNHDA and SQIVND (reference sequence). The CDR3 reads CASNPGAPYNEQFF. Here the CDR3 DNA reads TGTGCCAGTAATCCCGGAGCGCCCTACAATGAGCAGTTCTTC.

This clone was seen more than once but under ten times. The chain uses TRBV29-1 and TRBJ1-1, with D maybe TRBD1 (5 bases). The CDR3 consists of 13 residues. Germline CDR1 and CDR2: SQVTM and ANQGSEA. The V end lost 6 bases, the J end lost 4 bases, and 15 bases lay between the germline ends. The CDR3 reads CSVDGRGVTEAFF. The CDR3 DNA is TGCAGCGTGGATGGGCGGGGGGTCACTGAAGCTTTCTTT.

The CDR3 reads CASSRTSGRFAYEQYF. CDR3 nucleotides: TGTGCCAGCAGTCGGACTAGCGGGAGGTTTGCCTACGAGCAGTACTTC. The chain has TRBV6-6 and TRBJ2-7, with 14 bases matching TRBD2. From germline, CDR1 is MNHNY and CDR2 SVGAGI (reference sequence). This CDR3 has 16 amino acids. The trim removed 5 bases at V and 2 bases at J, leaving 5 bases unmatched.

V and J are TRBV9 and TRBJ1-3; 7 bases align to TRBD1. The CDR3 contains 16 residues. CDR1 is SGDLS, CDR2 YYNGEE, per germline. The V gene end was trimmed by 3 bases and the J gene end by 2 bases; junction bases not matched to a gene: 8. In DNA form, the CDR3 reads TGTGCCAGCAGCGCGGGACCTCAGGGGGCTGGAAACACCATATATTTT. This encodes CASSAGPQGAGNTIYF.

The chain combines TRBV6-6 with TRBJ2-2, with unresolved D. The ends were cut back, 7 bases at V and 5 bases at J, with 11 bases in the middle. The length of the CDR3 is 13 residues. CDR1 is MNHNY, CDR2 SVGAGI, per germline (reference sequence). The CDR3 reads CASKFGRTGELFF. The CDR3 region has the DNA TGTGCCAGCAAGTTTGGTAGAACCGGGGAGCTGTTTTTT.

This clone was detected only once. The chain recombines TRBV5-4 with TRBJ2-4, with 10 bases identical to TRBD2. Trimming removed 4 bases from V and 5 bases from J; junction bases left unmatched: 9. Germline CDR1 reads SGHNT; CDR2 reads YYREEE (reference sequence). This CDR3 is 16 amino acids long. The CDR3 here is CASSLDGLAVQNIQYF. In nucleotides, the CDR3 is TGTGCCAGCAGCCTTGATGGACTAGCGGTACAAAACATTCAGTACTTC.

This clone was recorded only once. A junction end diverges from the germline sequence, so it may reflect a read error. The chain links TRBV5-6 to TRBJ2-2; 9 bases match TRBD1. The CDR3 extends over 12 amino acids. Germline CDR1 SGHDT, CDR2 YYEEEE. This CDR3 is CANSSGTGRVFF. The CDR3 DNA sequence: TGTGCCAACAGCTCGGGGACAGGGAGGGTGTTTTTT.

The V gene is TRBV10-3, the J gene TRBJ2-4; 9 bases match TRBD2. Per the germline V gene, CDR1 is ENHRY and CDR2 is SYGVKD. V lost 3 bases and J lost 1; bases outside the gene matches: 10. The CDR3 runs 18 residues. The CDR3 DNA reads TGTGCCATCAGTGATTACGGCGGGAGGGCCGTGGCCAAAAACATTCAGTACTTC. It codes for CAISDYGGRAVAKNIQYF.

This sequence joins TRBV30 and TRBJ2-7; TRBD2 agrees at 8 bases. The V segment lost 2 bases and the J segment 8 bases; nucleotides outside the gene matches: 8. This CDR3 has 13 residues. Per the germline V gene, CDR1 is GTSNPN and CDR2 is SVGIG (reference sequence). The DNA for the CDR3 is TGTGCCTGGAGTACCCCGGGACTAGGGAAGCAGTACTTC. Translating gives CAWSTPGLGKQYF.

The chain joins TRBV18 to TRBJ1-1, with TRBD1 matching 7 bases. The CDR3 extends over 13 amino acids. The germline V gene encodes CDR1 KGHSH and CDR2 LQKENI. The trim removed 4 bases at V and 2 bases at J, leaving 1 base unmatched. Written as DNA, the CDR3 is TGTGCCAGCTCACGGGACAGAAACACTGAAGCTTTCTTT. Translated: CASSRDRNTEAFF.

This sequence joins TRBV5-4 and TRBJ1-2, with 9 nucleotides matching TRBD1. The CDR3 sequence is 18 residues long. The germline CDR1 and CDR2 sequences are SGHNT and YYREEE (reference sequence). Trimming took 1 base from V and 7 from J; bases not matched to a gene: 17. CDR3 coding DNA: TGTGCCAGCAGCTTGCCACCGGGACAGGGCCTTTCGACGGGTGGCTACACCTTC. Its translation: CASSLPPGQGLSTGGYTF.

The chain has TRBV5-4 and TRBJ2-5, with 7 nucleotides matching TRBD1. Germline V gives CDR1 SGHNT, CDR2 YYREEE (reference sequence). The CDR3 has 14 amino acids. With V trimmed by 4 bases and J by 5 bases, 8 bases remained unmatched. The CDR3 DNA follows: TGTGCCAGCAGCCTGACCGGGACAGATGAGACCCAGTACTTC. This codes for CASSLTGTDETQYF.

The gene calls are TRBV4-1 and TRBJ2-7, with a tentative D call TRBD2 (6 bases). Germline lookup yields CDR1 MGHRA and CDR2 YSYEKL. Deletions cut 4 bases from V and 3 bases from J, with 16 bases between. CDR3 length: 15 residues. CDR3 in amino acids: CASSLSGTPNYEQYF. The DNA of the CDR3 is TGCGCCAGCAGCCTTTCCGGGACTCCTAACTACGAGCAGTACTTC.

The V gene is TRBV7-9, the J gene TRBJ2-3; 8 bases agree with TRBD1. Germline V gene sequence: CDR1 SEHNR, CDR2 FQNEAQ (reference sequence). The CDR3 totals 15 residues. Losses at the gene ends were 5 bases for V and 4 bases for J; bases not matched to a gene: 8. For the CDR3, the DNA is TGTGCCAGCAGCGCGGACAGGGAAAGCGCAGATACGCAGTATTTT. Protein sequence: CASSADRESADTQYF.

The rearrangement joins TRBV7-9 to TRBJ1-1; 7 bases line up with TRBD1. Germline values: CDR1 SEHNR, CDR2 FQNEAQ (reference sequence). The V gene end was trimmed by 4 bases and the J gene end by 4 bases; junction bases not matched to a gene: 12. The CDR3 is 16 amino acids. The CDR3 is CASSSLDRVRGTEAFF. In DNA form, the CDR3 reads TGTGCCAGCAGCTCCCTCGACAGGGTGCGGGGCACTGAAGCTTTCTTT. Looking up the rest from reference TRBV7-9 and TRBJ1-1 gives the full variable domain: DTGVSQNPRHKITKRGQNVTFRCDPISEHNRLYWYRQTLGQGPEFLTYFQNEAQLEKSRLLSDRFSAERPKGSFSTLEIQRTEQGDSAMYLCASSSLDRVRGTEAFFGQGTRLTVV.

V and J are TRBV2 and TRBJ2-5, with D maybe TRBD1 (6 bases). Trimming took off 6 bases at V and 4 bases at J, with 12 bases between the two ends. The germline gives CDR1 SNHLY, CDR2 FYNNEI. This CDR3 is built from 13 residues. The CDR3, as DNA: TGTGCCAGCAGGGCCGGGACACTAGAGACCCAGTACTTC. Its translation: CASRAGTLETQYF. The whole variable domain, remainder taken from reference TRBV2 and TRBJ2-5, is EPEVTQTPSHQVTQMGQEVILRCVPISNHLYFYWYRQILGQKVEFLVSFYNNEISEKSEIFDDQFSVERPDGSNFTLKIRSTKLEDSAMYFCASRAGTLETQYFGPGTRLLVL.